The rows below give T cell receptor beta chains drawn from one sample of a study of beta chain features in type 1 diabetes. Measured with immunoSEQ multiplex PCR; TCRdb has only the in-frame clones, and not every one. The repertoire consists of about 350,000 clones, with 15% to 20% occurring once and the leading ten covering approximately 0.041%. The sample comprised naive CD4+ T cells from blood. Receptors originate from a woman in her late teens or twenties in good health. CDR3s include the opening cysteine and the closing phenylalanine or tryptophan. D genes are given only for firm matches. Size is omitted from some rows. Given values are once, few, many or a class for expanded clones.

j_call d_call v_call clone_size cdr3_nt cdr3_aa
TRBJ1-4 . TRBV29-1 few TGCAGCGTTCAGCCCGGGGTGACTAATGAAAAACTGTTTTTT CSVQPGVTNEKLFF
TRBJ2-1 . TRBV19 few TGTGCCAGTTCTCGTACCTACAATGAGCAGTTCTTC CASSRTYNEQFF
TRBJ2-7 . TRBV7-9 . TGTGCCAGCAGCCTCTCAGTATACGAGCAGTACTTC CASSLSVYEQYF
TRBJ2-2 . TRBV6-1 once TGTGCCAGCAGTCCTCCTACAGGGAGAACCGGGGAGCTGTTTTTT CASSPPTGRTGELFF
TRBJ1-2 . TRBV7-2 . TGTGCCAGCAGCTTAGCGCTATCCGATTCCTGGGGCTACACCTTC CASSLALSDSWGYTF
TRBJ2-1 . TRBV5-1 few TGCGCCAGCAGCCCCCGTCGGGACAATGAGCAGTTCTTC CASSPRRDNEQFF
TRBJ2-5 . TRBV5-1 . TGCGCCAGCAGCTTGGGGGGGCCCCTCGCGGGGACCCAGTACTTC CASSLGGPLAGTQYF
TRBJ1-2 . TRBV30 . TGTGCCTGGAGCGTACTCTATGGCTACACCTTC CAWSVLYGYTF
TRBJ2-1 . TRBV9 few TGTGCCAGCAGCGCCAGACTAAGGGATGAGCAGTTCTTC CASSARLRDEQFF
TRBJ2-5 TRBD2 TRBV10-3 . TGTGCCATCAGCCAACTAGCGGGGGAGACCCAGTACTTC CAISQLAGETQYF
TRBJ2-5 TRBD1 TRBV7-9 few TGTGCCAGCAGCAGTTCCGGGACAGTTGAAGAGACCCAGTACTTC CASSSSGTVEETQYF
TRBJ2-3 TRBD2 TRBV30 . TGTGCCTGGAGTGTCTGGACTAGCCGGCGCACAGATACGCAGTATTTT CAWSVWTSRRTDTQYF
TRBJ2-7 TRBD2 TRBV29-1 . TGCAGCGTGGCCGGGACTAGCGGACCCTACGAGCAGTACTTC CSVAGTSGPYEQYF
TRBJ1-5 . TRBV27 few TGTGCCAGCAGTCTATTCGTAGGGGAGCCCCAGCATTTT CASSLFVGEPQHF
TRBJ2-3 . TRBV5-6 . TGTGCCAGCAGTCGTCCCGAGGGAGATACGCAGTATTTT CASSRPEGDTQYF
TRBJ2-3 TRBD1 TRBV13 few TGTGCCAGCAGCTTAGCCGGGGACAGGGCCACAGATACGCAGTATTTT CASSLAGDRATDTQYF
TRBJ2-1 TRBD2 TRBV5-4 few TGTGCCAGCAGCTCCGGGACTAGCGTTACCAATGAGCAGTTCTTC CASSSGTSVTNEQFF
TRBJ1-2 TRBD1 TRBV9 . TGTGCCAGCAGCGTAGTAGGGGGCGGCTACACCTTC CASSVVGGGYTF
TRBJ2-1 . TRBV7-3 . TGTGCCAGCAGCATCAGGTGGCAAGCCTACAATGAGCAGTTCTTC CASSIRWQAYNEQFF
TRBJ2-7 . TRBV15 few TGTGCCACCAGCAGAGATGAGGGCGAGCAGTACTTC CATSRDEGEQYF
TRBJ1-5 TRBD1 TRBV29-1 . TGCAGCGTGCGGACAGGTTTTAATCAGCCCCAGCATTTT CSVRTGFNQPQHF
TRBJ1-4 . TRBV18 . TGTGCCAGCTCCGGGGTCTCTAATGAAAAACTGTTTTTT CASSGVSNEKLFF
TRBJ2-1 TRBD2 TRBV29-1 . TGCAGCGTTCGGACTAGCGGGAGAGGGGAGCAGTTCTTC CSVRTSGRGEQFF
TRBJ1-2 . TRBV7-9 . TGTGCCAGCAGTTGGGAGTATGGCTACACCTTC CASSWEYGYTF
TRBJ2-7 . TRBV9 . TGTGCCAGCAGCCCAGGACAGTTGAGCTACGAGCAGTACTTC CASSPGQLSYEQYF
TRBJ2-7 TRBD2 TRBV18 few TGTGCCAGCTCACCCTCCCGGGAGGGCCCAGGCGACGAGCAGTACTTC CASSPSREGPGDEQYF
TRBJ1-1 TRBD1 TRBV11-1 . TGTGCCAGCAGCTTACGCTCAGGGGGCGAAGCTGAAGCTTTCTTT CASSLRSGGEAEAFF
TRBJ2-7 . TRBV10-3 . TGTGCCATCAGTGATCAAGACAGAAGCTCCTACGAGCAGTACTTC CAISDQDRSSYEQYF
TRBJ2-1 TRBD2 TRBV4-1 few TGCGCCAGCACGAAGGGCGACGGGAGGGCCCGTAACAATGAGCAGTTCTTC CASTKGDGRARNNEQFF
TRBJ2-3 TRBD2 TRBV2 few TGTGCCAGCAGGACGGGGGGGACCACAGATACGCAGTATTTT CASRTGGTTDTQYF
TRBJ2-5 . TRBV12-5 few TGTGCTAGTGGTCCAGGGTACCAAGAGACCCAGTACTTC CASGPGYQETQYF
TRBJ1-1 . TRBV30 . TGTGCCTGGAGAGGCCTGCCCGCGGAGAACACTGAAGCTTTCTTT CAWRGLPAENTEAFF
TRBJ1-5 . TRBV19 . TGTCAGGGAAGGTGTCAGCCCCAGCATTTT CQGRCQPQHF
TRBJ2-1 TRBD2 TRBV9 once TGTGCCAGCAGCGGGACTAGCGGGGGGCCCAGGAACAATGAGCAGTTCTTC CASSGTSGGPRNNEQFF
TRBJ2-2 . TRBV7-3 . TGTGCCAGCAGCTTAGAGGGTGCCACCGCGAACACCGGGGAGCTGTTTTTT CASSLEGATANTGELFF